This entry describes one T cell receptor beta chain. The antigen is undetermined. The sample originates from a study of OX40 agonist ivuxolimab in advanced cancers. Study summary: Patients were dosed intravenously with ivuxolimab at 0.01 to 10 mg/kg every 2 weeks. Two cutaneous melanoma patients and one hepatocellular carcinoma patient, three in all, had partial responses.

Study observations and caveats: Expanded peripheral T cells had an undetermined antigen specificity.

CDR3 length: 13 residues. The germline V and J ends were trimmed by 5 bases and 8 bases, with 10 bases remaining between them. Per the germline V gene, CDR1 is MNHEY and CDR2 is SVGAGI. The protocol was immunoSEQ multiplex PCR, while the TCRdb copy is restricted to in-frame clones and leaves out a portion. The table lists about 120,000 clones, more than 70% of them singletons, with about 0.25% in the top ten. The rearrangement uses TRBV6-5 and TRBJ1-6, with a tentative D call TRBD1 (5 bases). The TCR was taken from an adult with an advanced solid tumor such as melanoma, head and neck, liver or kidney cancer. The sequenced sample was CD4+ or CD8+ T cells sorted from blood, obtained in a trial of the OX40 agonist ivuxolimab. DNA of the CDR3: TGTGCCAGCAGTCTAACACAGGATTCACCCCTCCACTTT. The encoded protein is CASSLTQDSPLHF.